This entry lists 30 T cell receptor beta chains sequenced from one sample in a study of shared clonotypes between healthy human individuals. Sequencing was performed with immunoSEQ multiplex PCR; in TCRdb, only in-frame clones are kept and a portion is missing. Among more than 2,000,000 clones listed, around nine tenths were seen once. The sequenced sample consisted of naive CD4+ T cells sorted from blood. Indicated subset: CD45RA+ positively selected. These receptors all come from a man in his late teens or twenties in good health.

This clone has just one count. Additional DNA sequences in this sample encode the identical CDR3. This rearrangement joins TRBV27 to TRBJ1-1; D gene unclear. The germline V gene has CDR1 MNHEY and CDR2 SMNVEV (reference sequence). Trimming shortened V by 2 bases and J by 1 base, and 5 bases separated the two germline ends. CDR3 length equals 13 residues. DNA for the CDR3: TGTGCCAGCAGTTTACGGCAGAACACTGAAGCTTTCTTT. Translating it yields CASSLRQNTEAFF.

The chain has TRBV10-3 and TRBJ2-5, with 9 positions matching TRBD1. J gave up 3 bases and V 11 bases, and 4 bases lay outside the gene matches. The germline V gene has CDR1 ENHRY and CDR2 SYGVKD. This CDR3 is built from 12 residues. CDR3 sequence reads: CASRDREETQYF. As DNA, the CDR3 is TGTGCCTCCCGGGACAGGGAAGAGACCCAGTACTTC.

The J gene is TRBJ2-5, the V gene TRBV7-9, with 8 positions matching TRBD2. This CDR3 has 14 residues. Trimming took 6 bases from V and 3 from J; bases not matched to a gene: 6. Germline CDR1 SEHNR, CDR2 FQNEAQ (reference sequence). The CDR3 loop reads CASRAGLGKETQYF. As DNA, the CDR3 is TGTGCCAGCAGGGCGGGACTAGGGAAAGAGACCCAGTACTTC.

The chain combines TRBV18 with TRBJ2-3, with D possibly being TRBD1 or TRBD2 (5 bases each). Germline values: CDR1 KGHSH, CDR2 LQKENI. The V and J ends lost 3 bases and 5 bases respectively, with 9 bases between them. The CDR3 is 13 amino acids. This chain's CDR3 is CASSPGTLDTQYF. CDR3 DNA sequence: TGTGCCAGCTCACCCGGGACCCTAGATACGCAGTATTTT.

This clone was found a few times. This sequence joins TRBV4-1 and TRBJ1-5; D uncertain. Trimming removed 0 bases from V and 2 bases from J, with 11 bases in between. The V gene's germline CDR1 is MGHRA and CDR2 YSYEKL. This CDR3 contains 16 residues. The CDR3 reads CASSQEGRFGNQPQHF. The CDR3 bases are TGCGCCAGCAGCCAAGAGGGGAGGTTTGGCAATCAGCCCCAGCATTTT.

The chain is built from TRBV18 and TRBJ1-1; D is possibly TRBD1 (5 bases). The CDR3 length is 15 residues. Trimming pared 3 bases from V and 1 base from J, leaving 12 bases between. Germline values: CDR1 KGHSH, CDR2 LQKENI. Written as DNA, the CDR3 is TGTGCCAGCTCACCTGGAATTCAGGGGAACACTGAAGCTTTCTTT. Residues: CASSPGIQGNTEAFF. The complete variable domain, with remaining parts taken from reference TRBV18 and TRBJ1-1, reads NAGVMQNPRHLVRRRGQEARLRCSPMKGHSHVYWYRQLPEEGLKFMVYLQKENIIDESGMPKERFSAEFPKEGPSILRIQQVVRGDSAAYFCASSPGIQGNTEAFFGQGTRLTVV.

The V call is TRBV29-1, the J call TRBJ2-5, with 7 nucleotides matching TRBD2. CDR1 and CDR2 from the germline V gene are SQVTM and ANQGSEA. This CDR3 spans 13 amino acids. With 7 bases clipped from V and 4 bases from J, the junction kept 9 bases outside the gene matches. This chain's CDR3 is CSGSGLAGETQYF. CDR3 sequence (DNA): TGCAGCGGGTCTGGGTTAGCGGGAGAGACCCAGTACTTC.

V and J are TRBV11-2 and TRBJ2-3, with unresolved D. The CDR3 runs to 15 residues. Germline values: CDR1 SGHAT, CDR2 FQNNGV. The V end lost 0 bases, the J end lost 0 bases, and 7 bases lay between the germline ends. CDR3 residues: CASSLEVASTDTQYF. CDR3 coding DNA: TGTGCCAGCAGCTTAGAGGTGGCGAGCACAGATACGCAGTATTTT.

This clone has a single count. In DNA form, the CDR3 reads TGTGCCAGCAGCCGAACAGGGCAGGCGGAGACCCAGTACTTC. Protein: CASSRTGQAETQYF. This sequence joins TRBV2 and TRBJ2-5; possible D gene TRBD1, 6 bases. Germline-derived CDR1 and CDR2 are SNHLY and FYNNEI. V lost 6 bases and J 5 bases, leaving 16 bases between the germline ends. The CDR3 extends over 14 amino acids.

The chain is built from TRBV7-9 and TRBJ2-1, with D possibly TRBD1 on 6 matching bases. V gave up 5 bases and J gave up 4 bases, with 15 bases separating them. Per germline, CDR1 SEHNR and CDR2 FQNEAQ (reference sequence). The CDR3 runs 15 residues. CDR3 nucleotides: TGTGCCAGCAGCCTCCAAAAGGGACAATACAATGAGCAGTTCTTC. It codes for CASSLQKGQYNEQFF.

The rearrangement links TRBV7-2 to TRBJ1-5; a possible D gene is TRBD1 (5 bases). Per the germline V gene, CDR1 is SGHTA and CDR2 is FQGNSA. The CDR3 totals 15 residues. V was clipped by 1 base and J by 5 bases, with 12 bases between them. This CDR3 is CASSLGRGRYQPQHF. CDR3 bases: TGTGCCAGCAGCTTAGGGCGGGGCCGTTATCAGCCCCAGCATTTT.

The rearrangement links TRBV10-3 to TRBJ2-5; 9 positions agree with TRBD2. The CDR3 covers 14 residues. The V gene end was trimmed by 0 bases and the J gene end by 11 bases; junction bases not matched to a gene: 7. The germline CDR1 and CDR2 sequences are ENHRY and SYGVKD. As DNA, the CDR3 is TGTGCCATCAGTGAGTCGACCCTTGCGGGAGGGCAGTACTTC. It codes for CAISESTLAGGQYF.

The chain couples TRBV27 to TRBJ2-5, with a weak D call TRBD2 (5 bases). The V end lost 3 bases, the J end lost 7 bases, and 12 bases lay between the germline ends. This CDR3 is built from 13 residues. Per the germline V gene, CDR1 is MNHEY and CDR2 is SMNVEV (reference sequence). CDR3 coding DNA: TGTGCCAGCAGTTTTGAGGGCATAGGGACCCAGTACTTC. It translates to CASSFEGIGTQYF.

The chain couples TRBV28 to TRBJ1-2, with a possible D match to TRBD1 (6 bases). Trimming removed 7 bases at V and 2 bases at J, with 23 bases between. The length of the CDR3 is 17 residues. Per germline, CDR1 MDHEN and CDR2 SYDVKM. In DNA, the CDR3 is TGTGCCAGCACCGGGGGCACCAGGGTTGTAATCAACTATGGCTACACCTTC. Encoded protein: CASTGGTRVVINYGYTF.

Details on this clone: The same CDR3 can be traced to other DNA sequences in this sample. The rearrangement joins TRBV28 to TRBJ1-5; D unclear. This CDR3 has 12 amino acids. Trimming pared 3 bases from V and 3 bases from J, leaving 3 bases between. The V gene's germline CDR1 is MDHEN and CDR2 SYDVKM. CDR3 bases: TGTGCCAGCAGTTTTCCCAATCAGCCCCAGCATTTT. Translating gives CASSFPNQPQHF.

About this clone: The same CDR3 can be traced to other DNA sequences in this sample. CDR3: CASSLGRGYEQYF. For the CDR3, the DNA is TGTGCCAGCAGCTTAGGTCGGGGCTACGAGCAGTACTTC. The genes are TRBV7-6 and TRBJ2-7; perhaps TRBD2 as D (5 bases). This CDR3 has 13 amino acids. Trimming left V 1 base short and J 3 bases short, with 7 bases between. The germline V gene has CDR1 SGHVS and CDR2 FNYEAQ.

This clone was counted between two and nine times. This same CDR3 is encoded by further DNA sequences in the sample. V is TRBV30 and J is TRBJ1-1; D is uncertain. The CDR3 totals 13 residues. The V and J ends lost 3 bases and 1 base respectively, with 9 bases between them. The V gene's germline CDR1 is GTSNPN and CDR2 SVGIG (reference sequence). CDR3 bases: TGTGCCTGGAGCTTAACTGAGAACACTGAAGCTTTCTTT. Amino acids: CAWSLTENTEAFF.

The chain recombines TRBV5-1 with TRBJ1-4, with 7 bases aligning to TRBD1. V lost 0 bases, J lost 9 bases, and 5 bases stayed unmatched. The CDR3 has 14 amino acids. The germline V gene encodes CDR1 SGHRS and CDR2 YFSETQ. CDR3 protein: CASSLGGDSQKLFF. The CDR3 coding sequence is TGCGCCAGCAGCTTGGGTGGGGACAGCCAAAAACTGTTTTTT.

The DNA of the CDR3 is TGTGCCAGCGGCGGGGTTAACTATGGCTACACCTTC. Translation gives CASGGVNYGYTF. This chain connects TRBV5-5 to TRBJ1-2; D unresolved. Germline-derived CDR1 and CDR2 are SGHKS and YYEKEE (reference sequence). The CDR3 extends over 12 amino acids. V was pared by 7 bases and J by 1 base, with 8 bases between.

V gene TRBV27 combines with J gene TRBJ1-5; D not certain. The V end lost 5 bases, the J end lost 0 bases, and 11 bases lay between the germline ends. Germline CDR1 is MNHEY and CDR2 is SMNVEV (reference sequence). The CDR3 has 15 residues. CDR3 nucleotide sequence: TGTGCCAGCAGTCCCGTCGCCCTTAGCAATCAGCCCCAGCATTTT. This translates into CASSPVALSNQPQHF.

The genes are TRBV6-6 and TRBJ2-1; 10 bases agree with TRBD1. With 7 bases clipped from V and 16 bases from J, the junction kept 10 bases outside the gene matches. The germline V gene encodes CDR1 MNHNY and CDR2 SVGAGI (reference sequence). The CDR3 covers 12 residues. As DNA, the CDR3 is TGTGCCAGCACCTCATCCGGGACAGGGGAATTCTTC. It yields the protein CASTSSGTGEFF.

Note on this clone: In the same sample, other DNA sequences code for this CDR3. J is TRBJ1-4 and V is TRBV5-4, with a tentative D call TRBD1 (6 bases). The CDR3 totals 14 residues. The V gene lost 4 bases and the J gene lost 5 bases, with 12 bases spanning the gap. Germline V CDR1 and CDR2: SGHNT, YYREEE (reference sequence). The CDR3, as DNA: TGTGCCAGCAGCCGGGGGGGCACAAATGAAAAACTGTTTTTT. This translates into CASSRGGTNEKLFF.

The gene calls are TRBV7-9 and TRBJ2-3; 9 bases fit TRBD1. Germline CDR1 reads SEHNR; CDR2 reads FQNEAQ (reference sequence). This CDR3 is 15 amino acids long. Losses at the gene ends were 5 bases for V and 3 bases for J; bases not matched to a gene: 6. The CDR3 DNA reads TGTGCCAGCAGCCCATGGGACAGGGAGACAGATACGCAGTATTTT. Translated, it gives CASSPWDRETDTQYF. Drawing the rest from reference TRBV7-9 and TRBJ2-3, the complete variable domain is DTGVSQNPRHKITKRGQNVTFRCDPISEHNRLYWYRQTLGQGPEFLTYFQNEAQLEKSRLLSDRFSAERPKGSFSTLEIQRTEQGDSAMYLCASSPWDRETDTQYFGPGTRLTVL.

The CDR3 is CASSIELAGAYEQFF. DNA for the CDR3: TGTGCCAGTAGTATAGAACTAGCGGGAGCGTATGAGCAGTTCTTC. The chain carries TRBV19 and TRBJ2-1; the match to TRBD2 covers 11 bases. Germline loops: CDR1 LNHDA, CDR2 SQIVND (reference sequence). This CDR3 spans 15 amino acids. The V gene end was trimmed by 0 bases and the J gene end by 8 bases; junction bases not matched to a gene: 3.

V gene TRBV19 combines with J gene TRBJ2-1; 8 nucleotides line up with TRBD2. V dropped 4 bases and J dropped 7; count of bases not matched to a gene: 9. The CDR3 is 15 residues long. Germline lookup yields CDR1 LNHDA and CDR2 SQIVND (reference sequence). The CDR3 nucleotides read TGTGCCAGTAGTAGCACTAAGCGGGGGAGGAATGAGCAGTTCTTC. Amino acids: CASSSTKRGRNEQFF.

The J gene is TRBJ2-3, the V gene TRBV6-1; 8 bases are a match to TRBD2. The CDR3 extends over 13 amino acids. The germline gives CDR1 MNHNS, CDR2 SASEGT. The trim removed 8 bases at V and 7 bases at J, leaving 8 bases unmatched. The CDR3 DNA sequence: TGTGCCAGCGGTGGGAATAGCGGGAATACGCAGTATTTT. It yields the protein CASGGNSGNTQYF.

The chain recombines TRBV30 with TRBJ2-3; D ambiguous. CDR1 GTSNPN and CDR2 SVGIG come from the germline V gene (reference sequence). The CDR3 extends over 12 amino acids. With 5 bases removed from V and 0 bases from J, the gap between germline ends came to 6 bases. DNA of the CDR3: TGTGCCTGGGACCTTAGCACAGATACGCAGTATTTT. The encoded protein is CAWDLSTDTQYF.

The chain couples TRBV7-8 to TRBJ1-1; weak D call: TRBD1 (6 bases). Germline CDR1 is SGHVS and CDR2 is FQNEAQ. Trimming removed 5 bases from V and 4 bases from J, with 14 bases in between. This CDR3 contains 14 residues. The CDR3 reads CASSIRDIITEAFF. The CDR3 DNA follows: TGTGCCAGCAGCATCCGGGACATAATCACTGAAGCTTTCTTT. The full variable domain, with the rest looked up from reference TRBV7-8 and TRBJ1-1, is GAGVSQSPRYKVAKRGQDVALRCDPISGHVSLFWYQQALGQGPEFLTYFQNEAQLDKSGLPSDRFFAERPEGSVSTLKIQRTQQEDSAVYLCASSIRDIITEAFFGQGTRLTVV.

The rearrangement uses TRBV19 and TRBJ1-4, with no clear D. This CDR3 is 15 amino acids long. Per germline, CDR1 LNHDA and CDR2 SQIVND (reference sequence). V was clipped by 5 bases and J by 7 bases, with 17 bases between them. The CDR3 here is CASSLPRKGGEKLFF. DNA of the CDR3: TGTGCCAGTAGTCTCCCACGGAAGGGCGGTGAAAAACTGTTTTTT.

The CDR3 nucleotides are TGTGCCATCAGCAAGGACAGGGCGAGCTCCTACGAGCAGTACTTC. Its protein is CAISKDRASSYEQYF. The chain joins TRBV10-3 to TRBJ2-7; the match to TRBD1 covers 8 bases. Trimming removed 6 bases from V and 0 bases from J; junction bases left unmatched: 7. This CDR3 region has 15 residues. Germline assignment: CDR1 ENHRY and CDR2 SYGVKD.